These 27 T cell receptor beta chains share one sample of origin, sequenced in a study of tumor-infiltrating lymphocytes in localized non-small cell lung cancer. Sequenced by immunoSEQ multiplex PCR; TCRdb stores in-frame clones only, minus some. The table has about 6,400 clones, roughly 77% seen once. The sequencing input was uninvolved lung tissue not adjacent to the tumor. The origin of the receptors is a human donor with non-small cell lung cancer.

The chain recombines TRBV2 with TRBJ2-3; 14 nucleotides agree with TRBD2. CDR3 length: 17 amino acids. After removal of 4 bases from V and 1 base from J, the junction contained 4 bases not matched to a gene. Per the germline V gene, CDR1 is SNHLY and CDR2 is FYNNEI. CDR3: CASSGLAGGRGTDTQYF. Written as DNA, the CDR3 is TGTGCCAGCAGTGGACTAGCGGGGGGGCGGGGCACAGATACGCAGTATTTT.

The CDR3 here is CASRPWGAGEDYEQYF. Written as DNA, the CDR3 is TGTGCCAGCAGACCCTGGGGAGCGGGAGAGGATTACGAGCAGTACTTC. This chain joins TRBV7-9 and TRBJ2-7; 8 bases match TRBD2. J gave up 4 bases and V 6 bases, and 14 bases lay outside the gene matches. Per germline, CDR1 SEHNR and CDR2 FQNEAQ (reference sequence). The CDR3 is 16 residues long.

This clone is classed as medium-sized. This chain uses TRBV7-8 with TRBJ2-7; TRBD2 matches at 7 bases. There are 12 residues in the CDR3. Germline assignment: CDR1 SGHVS and CDR2 FQNEAQ. V was clipped by 5 bases and J by 6 bases; unmatched bases: 4. In nucleotides, the CDR3 is TGTGCCAGCAGCGGGCGACTAGCCGAGCAGTACTTC. Encoded protein: CASSGRLAEQYF.

The chain joins TRBV28 to TRBJ1-5; D gene ambiguous. The CDR3 sequence is 16 residues long. The V gene's germline CDR1 is MDHEN and CDR2 SYDVKM. V lost 5 bases, J lost 0 bases, and 14 bases lay in between. This CDR3 reads CASSLPLRGSNQPQHF. The DNA for the CDR3 is TGTGCCAGCAGTCTTCCCCTGCGGGGTAGCAATCAGCCCCAGCATTTT.

This sequence joins TRBV20-1 and TRBJ2-7; D call uncertain. Germline assignment: CDR1 DFQATT and CDR2 SNEGSKA (reference sequence). V dropped 4 bases and J dropped 3 bases, with 7 bases sitting between them. The length of the CDR3 is 11 residues. The CDR3 DNA is TGCAGTGCTATCGCGGACTACGAGCAGTACTTC. Translating gives CSAIADYEQYF.

CDR3 amino acids: CASSLQHNEKLFF. CDR3 nucleotides: TGTGCCAGCAGCTTACAACATAATGAAAAACTGTTTTTT. V gene TRBV7-8 combines with J gene TRBJ1-4, with D unresolved. The germline CDR1 and CDR2 sequences are SGHVS and FQNEAQ. The V end was cut by 2 bases, the J end by 4 bases, with 5 bases between. The CDR3 runs to 13 residues.

This clone has a handful of counts. This chain links TRBV6-5 with TRBJ1-1; D remains unclear. The V and J ends lost 0 bases and 9 bases respectively, with 8 bases between them. Germline CDR1 and CDR2: MNHEY and SVGAGI. This CDR3 is built from 12 residues. The chain's CDR3 is CASSYSVGKAFF. The CDR3 nucleotides are TGTGCCAGCAGTTACTCGGTGGGGAAAGCTTTCTTT.

The chain joins TRBV4-1 to TRBJ2-7; no clear D. V was shortened by 3 bases and J by 9 bases, with 21 bases between the two germline ends. The CDR3 sequence is 15 residues long. Germline CDR1 and CDR2: MGHRA and YSYEKL. The CDR3 spells CASSQPGASARWQYF. CDR3 DNA sequence: TGCGCCAGCAGCCAGCCGGGTGCGTCAGCCCGCTGGCAGTACTTC.

This clone was detected a few times. The chain is built from TRBV5-1 and TRBJ2-3; D ambiguous. CDR1 is SGHRS, CDR2 YFSETQ, per germline. CDR3 length: 15 residues. Trimming removed 2 bases from V and 0 bases from J, with 10 bases in between. CDR3 protein: CASSFGRPSTDTQYF. Written as DNA, the CDR3 is TGCGCCAGCAGCTTCGGGCGGCCAAGCACAGATACGCAGTATTTT. The complete variable domain, with remaining parts taken from reference TRBV5-1 and TRBJ2-3, reads KAGVTQTPRYLIKTRGQQVTLSCSPISGHRSVSWYQQTPGQGLQFLFEYFSETQRNKGNFPGRFSGRQFSNSRSEMNVSTLELGDSALYLCASSFGRPSTDTQYFGPGTRLTVL.

CDR3 protein: CASSPPLRGGDYGYTF. The CDR3 bases are TGTGCCAGCAGCCCGCCCCTACGGGGGGGGGACTATGGCTACACCTTC. This chain connects TRBV13 to TRBJ1-2; D possibly corresponds to TRBD1 (5 bases). Germline CDR1 reads PRHDT; CDR2 reads FYEKMQ (reference sequence). The CDR3 contains 16 residues. The V end lost 5 bases, the J end lost 3 bases, and 19 bases lay between the germline ends. The full variable domain, with the rest looked up from reference TRBV13 and TRBJ1-2, is AAGVIQSPRHLIKEKRETATLKCYPIPRHDTVYWYQQGPGQDPQFLISFYEKMQSDKGSIPDRFSAQQFSDYHSELNMSSLELGDSALYFCASSPPLRGGDYGYTFGSGTRLTVV.

The V and J genes are TRBV5-6 and TRBJ2-1, with TRBD2 matching 14 bases. Per germline, CDR1 SGHDT and CDR2 YYEEEE. There are 17 residues in the CDR3. After removal of 4 bases from V and 9 bases from J, the junction contained 12 bases not matched to a gene. The DNA of the CDR3 is TGTGCCAGCAGCGCCTTGGGACTAGCGGGAGAGGAGGCTGAGCAGTTCTTC. It specifies CASSALGLAGEEAEQFF. Full variable domain (remainder filled in from reference TRBV5-6 and TRBJ2-1): DAGVTQSPTHLIKTRGQQVTLRCSPKSGHDTVSWYQQALGQGPQFIFQYYEEEERQRGNFPDRFSGHQFPNYSSELNVNALLLGDSALYLCASSALGLAGEEAEQFFGPGTRLTVL.

The CDR3 loop reads CASSIEASGGDLSYNEQFF. CDR3 bases: TGTGCCAGTAGTATAGAGGCTAGCGGGGGGGACCTCTCCTACAATGAGCAGTTCTTC. The chain employs TRBV19 and TRBJ2-1, with TRBD2 identical over 12 bases. CDR3 length: 19 amino acids. Germline CDR1 LNHDA, CDR2 SQIVND (reference sequence). Trimming took 0 bases from V and 0 from J; bases not matched to a gene: 6.

This chain joins TRBV7-6 and TRBJ1-2; tentatively, D is TRBD1 (5 bases). The V gene lost 5 bases and the J gene lost 4 bases, with 17 bases spanning the gap. This CDR3 spans 15 amino acids. Germline values: CDR1 SGHVS, CDR2 FNYEAQ. The CDR3, as DNA: TGTGCCAGCAGCAAGGGGACGGGAGAATCCTATGGCTACACCTTC. Translation gives CASSKGTGESYGYTF.

This chain connects TRBV9 to TRBJ2-7; 7 bases line up with TRBD2. V was clipped by 4 bases and J by 3 bases; unmatched bases: 7. CDR3 length: 14 residues. Germline V gene sequence: CDR1 SGDLS, CDR2 YYNGEE. The CDR3, as DNA: TGTGCCAGCAGCCCCCTAGCGGTCAGCTACGAGCAGTACTTC. Its translation is CASSPLAVSYEQYF.

In its sample, this clone was seen a few times. The chain joins TRBV7-2 to TRBJ2-3; maybe TRBD2 (6 bases). Germline values: CDR1 SGHTA, CDR2 FQGNSA. CDR3 length equals 16 residues. The germline V and J ends were trimmed by 3 bases and 2 bases, with 15 bases remaining between them. As DNA, the CDR3 is TGTGCCAGCAGCTTGCGGGACGCCGGGACCACAGATACGCAGTATTTT. It specifies CASSLRDAGTTDTQYF.

The count of this clone is one. The J gene is TRBJ1-5, the V gene TRBV28, with D possibly being TRBD1 (6 bases). The V and J ends lost 3 bases and 3 bases respectively, with 12 bases between them. Germline-derived CDR1 and CDR2 are MDHEN and SYDVKM. This CDR3 is 15 amino acids long. In DNA form, the CDR3 reads TGTGCCAGCAGTTTTGGGGGCCTCTACAATCAGCCCCAGCATTTT. This sequence encodes CASSFGGLYNQPQHF.

The gene calls are TRBV28 and TRBJ1-1, with no clear D. The V gene lost 7 bases and the J gene lost 8 bases, with 11 bases spanning the gap. Germline V lookup: CDR1 MDHEN, CDR2 SYDVKM. The CDR3 runs 11 residues. CDR3 amino acids: CASTAKREAFF. In DNA form, the CDR3 reads TGTGCCAGCACTGCGAAGAGGGAAGCTTTCTTT.

V is TRBV5-6 and J is TRBJ2-3; 12 nucleotides align to TRBD2. Germline V lookup: CDR1 SGHDT, CDR2 YYEEEE. V shed 7 bases, J shed 1 base, and the junction held 10 bases outside the gene matches. The CDR3 totals 17 residues. The CDR3 DNA sequence: TGTGCCAGCGCCACTAGCGGGGGGCTTAGGGGCACAGATACGCAGTATTTT. Amino acid sequence: CASATSGGLRGTDTQYF.

The chain employs TRBV4-2 and TRBJ1-1, with D perhaps matching TRBD1 (6 bases). The CDR3 loop spans 15 amino acids. Per germline, CDR1 LGHNA and CDR2 YNFKEQ. V gave up 4 bases and J gave up 7 bases, with 19 bases separating them. In DNA form, the CDR3 reads TGTGCCAGCAGCCGAAACGGACAGCGCACCGATGAAGCTTTCTTT. Translated, it gives CASSRNGQRTDEAFF.

This clone was detected only once. The CDR3 sequence is CASSQFSNYGYTF. Written as DNA, the CDR3 is TGTGCCAGCAGCCAATTTTCGAACTATGGCTACACCTTC. V and J are TRBV14 and TRBJ1-2, with D unresolved. This CDR3 spans 13 amino acids. CDR1 and CDR2 (germline): SGHDN, FVKESK. V dropped 2 bases and J dropped 2 bases, with 6 bases sitting between them.

This clone is medium-sized within its sample. J is TRBJ1-1 and V is TRBV5-4; 9 bases align to TRBD1. The junction had 6 bases not matched to a gene; V was cut back by 3 bases and J by 0 bases. The germline V gene has CDR1 SGHNT and CDR2 YYREEE (reference sequence). The CDR3 length is 16 residues. In DNA form, the CDR3 reads TGTGCCAGCAGCTACTCTGACAGGGGGATGAACACTGAAGCTTTCTTT. This gives the protein CASSYSDRGMNTEAFF.

This clone appeared a single time. The gene calls are TRBV6-1 and TRBJ1-2; D unclear. V was trimmed by 8 bases and J by 1 base, leaving 14 bases between them. The length of the CDR3 is 14 residues. Germline values: CDR1 MNHNS, CDR2 SASEGT. CDR3 residues: CASGPDVNNYGYTF. The CDR3 DNA reads as TGTGCCAGCGGACCCGACGTGAATAACTATGGCTACACCTTC.

In this sample, this clone turned up a few times. The chain recombines TRBV28 with TRBJ1-5; D is perhaps TRBD1 (5 bases). The ends were cut back, 6 bases at V and 1 base at J, with 13 bases in the middle. The CDR3 length is 15 residues. Germline CDR1 and CDR2: MDHEN and SYDVKM. The CDR3 spells CASRLRGESNQPQHF. The CDR3 DNA follows: TGTGCCAGCAGGCTACGGGGGGAAAGCAATCAGCCCCAGCATTTT.

Here the CDR3 DNA reads TGCGCCAGCAGCCCGTCCCCGGGTTCGGATCAGCCCCAGCATTTT. Its protein product is CASSPSPGSDQPQHF. The chain recombines TRBV5-1 with TRBJ1-5; D remains ambiguous. The V end lost 4 bases, the J end lost 5 bases, and 16 bases lay between the germline ends. The CDR3 has 15 residues. From germline, CDR1 is SGHRS and CDR2 YFSETQ.

This rearrangement joins TRBV11-2 to TRBJ2-1; 15 bases are shared with TRBD2. CDR1 is SGHAT and CDR2 is FQNNGV in the germline V gene. J gave up 6 bases and V 5 bases, and 8 bases lay outside the gene matches. The CDR3 length is 17 residues. The CDR3 DNA is TGTGCCAGCAGCGTCCGGACTAGCGGGAGGGCCTCCAATGAGCAGTTCTTC. It yields the protein CASSVRTSGRASNEQFF. The full variable domain, completed using reference TRBV11-2 and TRBJ2-1, is EAGVAQSPRYKIIEKRQSVAFWCNPISGHATLYWYQQILGQGPKLLIQFQNNGVVDDSQLPKDRFSAERLKGVDSTLKIQPAKLEDSAVYLCASSVRTSGRASNEQFFGPGTRLTVL.

The chain has TRBV7-2 and TRBJ2-5; 7 positions agree with TRBD1. The CDR3 has 14 amino acids. Trimming cost V 1 base and J 2 bases; bases outside gene matches: 1. Germline-derived CDR1 and CDR2 are SGHTA and FQGNSA. This chain's CDR3 is CASSLGGQQETQYF. The CDR3 DNA sequence: TGTGCCAGCAGCTTAGGGGGACAGCAAGAGACCCAGTACTTC.

The CDR3 DNA is TGTGCCAGCAGTTTATCGAGGGCAGCCAGAGGGGCCTACGAGCAGTACTTC. Its protein is CASSLSRAARGAYEQYF. The V gene is TRBV27, the J gene TRBJ2-7; D could derive from TRBD1 or TRBD2 (5 bases each). The V gene lost 0 bases and the J gene lost 2 bases, with 17 bases spanning the gap. The V gene's germline CDR1 is MNHEY and CDR2 SMNVEV (reference sequence). There are 17 residues in the CDR3.